This section outlines one T cell receptor beta chain sequence together with its context. Its antigen is as yet unknown. The study treated chemo-refractory metastatic non-small-cell lung cancer patients with focal radiation plus ipilimumab CTLA-4 blockade. This sample was taken from a study of radiotherapy plus CTLA-4 blockade in lung cancer. Across the study: For roughly 19% of patients, objective responses occurred, and around 31% had disease control.

The V end lost 5 bases, the J end lost 4 bases, and 26 bases lay between the germline ends. CDR3 length: 18 amino acids. Germline V gives CDR1 MDHEN, CDR2 SYDVKM. Study outcomes and limitations: Tumor-origin TCR clones grew in blood after radiotherapy plus ipilimumab.

Repertoires were generated with immunoSEQ multiplex PCR, while TCRdb's copy carries only in-frame clones and drops some. The table records over 80,000 clones, 75% to 90% of them present only once. This specimen was peripheral blood, taken from a patient treated with radiotherapy plus ipilimumab. The rearrangement joins TRBV28 to TRBJ2-5; D might be TRBD1 or TRBD2, each matching 5 bases. The receptor comes from a human donor with non-small cell lung cancer who had stable disease on radiotherapy plus ipilimumab. The CDR3 loop is CASSPIRLPGRQRETQYF. The CDR3 region has the DNA TGTGCCAGCAGTCCGATACGCCTTCCGGGACGACAGAGAGAGACCCAGTACTTC.